This TCR beta chain emerged from a study of T cell repertoires in cytomegalovirus infection. On the study more broadly: A matching HLA type, together with CMV infection, was signaled by public TCR beta signatures.

V lost 3 bases and J 5 bases, leaving 4 bases between the germline ends. Germline V gene data show CDR1 as LGHDT and CDR2 as YNNKEL (reference sequence). CDR3 length: 12 amino acids. TCRdb itself ran the reads through MiXCR, one entry per CDR3 protein. The table records 250,000 to 350,000 distinct CDR3 sequences, more than 20% of them present only once. This clonotype was seen only a few times. This chain links TRBV3-1 with TRBJ1-4; no firm D call. The sample consisted of PBMCs. The origin of this receptor is a human donor in good health (CMV status not recorded). Some clones in this sample may be carry-over from other donors' samples. The CDR3: CASSHLNEKLFF. The CDR3, as DNA: TGTGCCAGCAGCCATTTAAATGAAAAACTGTTTTTT.